Following are 27 T cell receptor beta chains from one sample sequenced in a study of blood T cell repertoires in COVID-19. Sequenced by immunoSEQ multiplex PCR; TCRdb stores in-frame clones only, minus some. The sample includes about 200,000 clones, roughly 80% of them seen just once. The sample comprised PBMCs or T cells enriched from blood (not recorded which). All receptors come from a man aged 35-49 years who had recovered from COVID-19.

The V gene is TRBV7-2, the J gene TRBJ1-1; tentatively, D is TRBD1 (5 bases). The CDR3 is made up of 15 amino acids. The germline gives CDR1 SGHTA, CDR2 FQGNSA. V dropped 1 base and J dropped 0 bases, with 9 bases sitting between them. This CDR3 reads CASSLVTAMNTEAFF. In DNA, the CDR3 is TGTGCCAGCAGCTTAGTGACAGCAATGAACACTGAAGCTTTCTTT.

This clone was observed a handful of times. V is TRBV9 and J is TRBJ1-6; D is possibly TRBD1 (6 bases). Deletions cut 4 bases from V and 15 bases from J, with 23 bases between. The germline V gene encodes CDR1 SGDLS and CDR2 YYNGEE. There are 15 residues in the CDR3. The CDR3 DNA follows: TGTGCCAGCAGCCTATCGACAGGCTCAGTTTTTAGCCTCCACTTT. It is translated as CASSLSTGSVFSLHF.

In this sample, this clone turned up once. The chain joins TRBV19 to TRBJ1-2; 8 bases agree with TRBD1. The CDR3 consists of 16 residues. V lost 5 bases, J lost 4 bases, and 12 bases stayed unmatched. The germline V gene encodes CDR1 LNHDA and CDR2 SQIVND (reference sequence). CDR3 in DNA: TGTGCCAGTAGTTACAGTGCGGACAGGGTTGGCTATGGCTACACCTTC. Its protein is CASSYSADRVGYGYTF.

The rearrangement links TRBV13 to TRBJ1-3; D is unclear. The germline V and J ends were trimmed by 4 bases and 4 bases, with 5 bases remaining between them. CDR1 is PRHDT and CDR2 is FYEKMQ in the germline V gene (reference sequence). CDR3 length: 12 residues. CDR3 amino acids: CASSSRGNTIYF. CDR3 DNA: TGTGCCAGCAGCTCCAGGGGAAACACCATATATTTT.

The genes are TRBV27 and TRBJ2-5; 9 nucleotides match TRBD2. This CDR3 is built from 15 residues. Germline CDR1 and CDR2: MNHEY and SMNVEV (reference sequence). V was clipped by 4 bases and J by 2 bases; unmatched bases: 5. For the CDR3, the DNA is TGTGCCAGCAGTTCCTTAGCGGGGGTGCAAGAGACCCAGTACTTC. Translating it yields CASSSLAGVQETQYF.

This chain connects TRBV15 to TRBJ1-5; 9 bases map to TRBD1. Germline assignment: CDR1 LNHNV and CDR2 YYDKDF (reference sequence). The CDR3 spans 14 residues. J lost 5 bases, V lost 7 bases, and 6 bases had no gene match. CDR3 sequence: CATTEGQGYQPQHF. For the CDR3, the DNA is TGTGCCACCACTGAGGGACAGGGCTATCAGCCCCAGCATTTT.

The rearrangement links TRBV27 to TRBJ1-2, with D tentatively TRBD1 (5 bases). The CDR3 consists of 16 residues. With 5 bases removed from V and 5 bases from J, the gap between germline ends came to 21 bases. CDR1 is MNHEY, CDR2 SMNVEV, per germline (reference sequence). The DNA of the CDR3 is TGTGCCAGCAGTAGGGGCGACAGTCTCAAAGGGTATGGCTACACCTTC. This codes for CASSRGDSLKGYGYTF.

This clone has a single count. The rearrangement links TRBV5-1 to TRBJ1-2; D might be TRBD1 (5 bases). Trimming left V 0 bases short and J 7 bases short, with 7 bases between. Germline V CDR1 and CDR2: SGHRS, YFSETQ. The CDR3 totals 12 residues. For the CDR3, the DNA is TGCGCCAGCAGCTTGGAGGGGCCTGGCTACACCTTC. As protein: CASSLEGPGYTF.

The chain carries TRBV5-1 and TRBJ2-6; D gene unclear. CDR3 length: 17 residues. V shed 4 bases and J shed 4 bases, with 18 bases lying between them. The V gene's germline CDR1 is SGHRS and CDR2 YFSETQ. The CDR3 spells CASSPIPGSGGANVLTF. The CDR3 coding sequence is TGCGCCAGCAGCCCGATCCCTGGTTCTGGCGGGGCCAACGTCCTGACTTTC.

In its sample, this clone was seen once. The chain couples TRBV5-1 to TRBJ2-3; 8 bases line up with TRBD2. This CDR3 has 14 residues. The junction had 4 bases not matched to a gene; V was cut back by 2 bases and J by 5 bases. Germline-derived CDR1 and CDR2 are SGHRS and YFSETQ. The CDR3 is CASSFGAGGDTQYF. The CDR3 DNA reads as TGCGCCAGCAGCTTCGGTGCGGGGGGAGATACGCAGTATTTT. Full variable domain (missing parts from reference TRBV5-1 and TRBJ2-3): KAGVTQTPRYLIKTRGQQVTLSCSPISGHRSVSWYQQTPGQGLQFLFEYFSETQRNKGNFPGRFSGRQFSNSRSEMNVSTLELGDSALYLCASSFGAGGDTQYFGPGTRLTVL.

The genes are TRBV6-5 and TRBJ1-1, with TRBD1 matching 9 bases. The CDR3 length is 13 residues. Per the germline V gene, CDR1 is MNHEY and CDR2 is SVGAGI. V lost 7 bases to trimming and J lost 6 bases; unmatched junction nucleotides: 6. CDR3 residues: CASTYWTGAEAFF. CDR3 sequence (DNA): TGTGCCAGCACCTACTGGACAGGGGCTGAAGCTTTCTTT.

The CDR3 DNA reads TGTGCCAGTAGCCGGTGGGGACAGGAGACATTTAGCAATCAGCCCCAGCATTTT. As protein: CASSRWGQETFSNQPQHF. This chain links TRBV19 with TRBJ1-5; 8 bases fit TRBD1. Germline lookup yields CDR1 LNHDA and CDR2 SQIVND (reference sequence). The trim removed 6 bases at V and 0 bases at J, leaving 13 bases unmatched. The CDR3 is 18 residues long.

CDR3 nucleotides: TGCGCCAGCAGCTTGACAGATAATTCACCCCTCCACTTT. Its protein is CASSLTDNSPLHF. This chain connects TRBV5-1 to TRBJ1-6; D is uncertain. The CDR3 sequence is 13 residues long. V was clipped by 1 base and J by 5 bases, with 4 bases between them. Germline-derived CDR1 and CDR2 are SGHRS and YFSETQ. The full variable domain, with the rest looked up from reference TRBV5-1 and TRBJ1-6, is KAGVTQTPRYLIKTRGQQVTLSCSPISGHRSVSWYQQTPGQGLQFLFEYFSETQRNKGNFPGRFSGRQFSNSRSEMNVSTLELGDSALYLCASSLTDNSPLHFGNGTRLTVT.

This clone was observed a single time. V gene TRBV6-6 combines with J gene TRBJ1-2, with 8 bases lining up with TRBD1. CDR3 length: 14 amino acids. Germline CDR1 MNHNY, CDR2 SVGAGI (reference sequence). V gave up 7 bases and J gave up 6 bases; unmatched junction bases: 10. In nucleotides, the CDR3 is TGTGCCAGCACCATGGACAGGGCTGGGGATGGCTACACCTTC. This codes for CASTMDRAGDGYTF.

Worth noting for this clone: The same CDR3 is also encoded by other DNA sequences in this sample. The chain has TRBV30 and TRBJ1-5; the match to TRBD1 covers 7 bases. The trim removed 3 bases at V and 4 bases at J, leaving 3 bases unmatched. Per the germline V gene, CDR1 is GTSNPN and CDR2 is SVGIG (reference sequence). The CDR3 has 13 amino acids. The CDR3 sequence: CAWSRQGNQPQHF. The CDR3 DNA reads as TGTGCCTGGAGCCGACAGGGTAATCAGCCCCAGCATTTT.

A few counts support this clone. The rearrangement joins TRBV4-1 to TRBJ1-1; 7 nucleotides match TRBD1. This CDR3 is built from 13 residues. V lost 2 bases, J lost 7 bases, and 4 bases stayed unmatched. From germline, CDR1 is MGHRA and CDR2 YSYEKL. The DNA of the CDR3 is TGCGCCAGCAGCCAAAACAGGGGTCTTGAAGCTTTCTTT. Encoded protein: CASSQNRGLEAFF.

The chain couples TRBV29-1 to TRBJ2-2, with 7 bases lining up with TRBD2. The CDR3 loop spans 14 amino acids. V lost 4 bases and J lost 3; bases outside the gene matches: 5. The germline CDR1 and CDR2 sequences are SQVTM and ANQGSEA. This CDR3 is CSVVSGGYTGELFF. The CDR3, as DNA: TGCAGCGTTGTATCCGGGGGGTACACCGGGGAGCTGTTTTTT.

The chain uses TRBV16 and TRBJ1-2; D remains ambiguous. CDR3 size: 19 residues. Trimming cost V 0 bases and J 4 bases, with 24 bases left between them. Germline assignment: CDR1 KGHSY and CDR2 FQNENV. CDR3 sequence (DNA): TGTGCCAGCAGCCAATCTATCAAGTATACGCCAGGAAACACCTATGGCTACACCTTC. It translates to CASSQSIKYTPGNTYGYTF. Filled out from reference TRBV16 and TRBJ1-2, the complete variable domain reads GEEVAQTPKHLVRGEGQKAKLYCAPIKGHSYVFWYQQVLKNEFKFLISFQNENVFDETGMPKERFSAKCLPNSPCSLEIQATKLEDSAVYFCASSQSIKYTPGNTYGYTFGSGTRLTVV.

V usage is TRBV4-2 and J usage is TRBJ1-2; a weak D match, TRBD1 (5 bases). Germline-derived CDR1 and CDR2 are LGHNA and YNFKEQ. The CDR3 consists of 17 residues. Trimming took off 0 bases at V and 5 bases at J, with 19 bases between the two ends. This CDR3 reads CASSQEWMRDGGYGYTF. The CDR3 nucleotides are TGTGCCAGCAGCCAAGAATGGATGAGGGACGGGGGTTATGGCTACACCTTC.

The chain is built from TRBV10-3 and TRBJ1-2; the match to TRBD1 covers 7 bases. V trimming: 3 bases; J trimming: 4 bases; junction bases outside the gene matches: 11. CDR3 length equals 16 residues. CDR1 ENHRY and CDR2 SYGVKD come from the germline V gene. The CDR3 sequence: CAISDELQGFFYGYTF. The CDR3 DNA sequence: TGTGCCATCAGTGACGAATTACAGGGGTTTTTCTATGGCTACACCTTC.

The V gene is TRBV7-2, the J gene TRBJ2-2, with D possibly being TRBD1 (5 bases). The CDR3 is made up of 18 amino acids. In germline, CDR1 is SGHTA, CDR2 FQGNSA. Trimming left V 5 bases short and J 1 base short, with 20 bases between. CDR3 sequence: CASSLRLSTAMNTGELFF. The DNA of the CDR3 is TGTGCCAGCAGCCTACGCCTTTCGACAGCCATGAACACCGGGGAGCTGTTTTTT.

Concerning this clone: Other DNA sequences from this sample encode an identical CDR3 as well. V usage is TRBV11-2 and J usage is TRBJ2-5, with TRBD2 matching over 9 bases. Germline CDR1 SGHAT, CDR2 FQNNGV. The V segment lost 2 bases and the J segment 3 bases; nucleotides outside the gene matches: 4. CDR3 length equals 15 residues. The CDR3 sequence: CASSLRGGGEETQYF. CDR3 coding DNA: TGTGCCAGCAGCTTAAGGGGCGGGGGGGAAGAGACCCAGTACTTC.

V and J are TRBV4-1 and TRBJ2-7; 9 bases agree with TRBD2. This CDR3 comprises 14 residues. Germline-derived CDR1 and CDR2 are MGHRA and YSYEKL. V lost 4 bases to trimming and J lost 5 bases; unmatched junction nucleotides: 6. Written as DNA, the CDR3 is TGCGCCAGCAGCCTTCAGGGACTAGCCGACGAGCAGTACTTC. Residues: CASSLQGLADEQYF.

This clone occurred once. The genes are TRBV5-1 and TRBJ1-2; possibly TRBD1 for D (6 bases). CDR1 is SGHRS and CDR2 is YFSETQ in the germline V gene. The V end lost 3 bases, the J end lost 2 bases, and 11 bases lay between the germline ends. This CDR3 is 14 amino acids long. The CDR3 loop reads CASSSTGTNYGYTF. For the CDR3, the DNA is TGCGCCAGCAGCTCTACAGGGACCAACTATGGCTACACCTTC. The whole variable domain, filled in from reference TRBV5-1 and TRBJ1-2, reads KAGVTQTPRYLIKTRGQQVTLSCSPISGHRSVSWYQQTPGQGLQFLFEYFSETQRNKGNFPGRFSGRQFSNSRSEMNVSTLELGDSALYLCASSSTGTNYGYTFGSGTRLTVV.

The V and J genes are TRBV5-1 and TRBJ2-2, with 7 bases that match TRBD1. This CDR3 is 14 amino acids long. Germline V gene lookup returns CDR1 SGHRS and CDR2 YFSETQ. The J segment lost 8 bases and the V segment lost 4 bases, leaving 8 bases of the junction unmatched. The CDR3 sequence is CASSLLQGRGELFF. Here the CDR3 DNA reads TGCGCCAGCAGCCTTTTACAGGGGCGAGGGGAGCTGTTTTTT.

V and J are TRBV5-1 and TRBJ2-5, with D unresolved. The CDR3 loop spans 14 amino acids. Germline V lookup: CDR1 SGHRS, CDR2 YFSETQ. V was shortened by 2 bases and J by 5 bases, with 13 bases between the two germline ends. In DNA form, the CDR3 reads TGCGCCAGCAGCTTCGGCAGCCTCGGGGAGACCCAGTACTTC. Its translation is CASSFGSLGETQYF.

The chain joins TRBV29-1 to TRBJ1-1, with a tentative D call TRBD1 (5 bases). V dropped 4 bases and J dropped 0 bases, with 15 bases sitting between them. The CDR3 spans 15 residues. Germline CDR1 SQVTM, CDR2 ANQGSEA. The CDR3 DNA reads TGCAGCGTTGGTTTGGGTTGGGGCATGAACACTGAAGCTTTCTTT. As protein: CSVGLGWGMNTEAFF.